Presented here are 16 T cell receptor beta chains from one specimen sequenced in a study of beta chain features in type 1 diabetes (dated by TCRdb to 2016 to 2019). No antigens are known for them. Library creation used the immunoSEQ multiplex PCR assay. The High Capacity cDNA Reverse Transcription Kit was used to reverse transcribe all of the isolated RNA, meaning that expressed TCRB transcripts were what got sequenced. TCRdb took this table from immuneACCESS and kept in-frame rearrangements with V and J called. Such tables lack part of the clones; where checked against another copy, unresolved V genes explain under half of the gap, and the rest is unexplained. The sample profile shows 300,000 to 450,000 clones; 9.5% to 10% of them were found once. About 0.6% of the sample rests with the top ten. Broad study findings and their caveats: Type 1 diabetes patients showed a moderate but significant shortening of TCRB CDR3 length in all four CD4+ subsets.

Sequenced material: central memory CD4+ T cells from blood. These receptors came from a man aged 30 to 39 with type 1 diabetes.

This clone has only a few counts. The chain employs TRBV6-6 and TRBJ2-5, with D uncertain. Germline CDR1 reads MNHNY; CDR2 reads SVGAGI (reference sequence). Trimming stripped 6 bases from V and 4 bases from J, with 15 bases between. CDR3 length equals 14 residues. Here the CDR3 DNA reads TGTGCCAGCAGACGGTCCTTTGAAGCAGAGACCCAGTACTTC. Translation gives CASRRSFEAETQYF.

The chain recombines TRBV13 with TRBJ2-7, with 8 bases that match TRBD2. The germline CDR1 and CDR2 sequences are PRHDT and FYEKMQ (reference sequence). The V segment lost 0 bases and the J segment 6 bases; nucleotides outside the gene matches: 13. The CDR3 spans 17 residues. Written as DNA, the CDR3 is TGTGCCAGCAGCTTAGGACCGTTGGGACTAGGAGACCGCGAGCAGTACTTC. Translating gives CASSLGPLGLGDREQYF.

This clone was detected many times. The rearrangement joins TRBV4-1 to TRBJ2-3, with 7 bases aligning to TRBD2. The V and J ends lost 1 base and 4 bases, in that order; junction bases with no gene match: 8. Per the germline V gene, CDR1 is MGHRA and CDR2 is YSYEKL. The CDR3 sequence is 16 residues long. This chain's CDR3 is CASSQGSQSGADTQYF. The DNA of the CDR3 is TGCGCCAGCAGCCAAGGCAGTCAGAGCGGGGCAGATACGCAGTATTTT.

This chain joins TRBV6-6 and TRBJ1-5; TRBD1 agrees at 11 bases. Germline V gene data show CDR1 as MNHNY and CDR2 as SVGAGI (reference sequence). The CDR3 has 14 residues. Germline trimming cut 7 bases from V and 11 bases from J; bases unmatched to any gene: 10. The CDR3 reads CASNRDRGIEAQHF. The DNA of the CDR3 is TGTGCCAGCAATAGGGACAGGGGGATAGAAGCCCAGCATTTT.

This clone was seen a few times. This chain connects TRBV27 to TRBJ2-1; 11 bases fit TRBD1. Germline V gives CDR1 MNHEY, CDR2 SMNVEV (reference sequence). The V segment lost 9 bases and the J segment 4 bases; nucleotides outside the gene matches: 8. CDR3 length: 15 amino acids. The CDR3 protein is CASQWGTGGYNEQFF. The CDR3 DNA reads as TGTGCCAGTCAATGGGGGACAGGGGGTTACAATGAGCAGTTCTTC.

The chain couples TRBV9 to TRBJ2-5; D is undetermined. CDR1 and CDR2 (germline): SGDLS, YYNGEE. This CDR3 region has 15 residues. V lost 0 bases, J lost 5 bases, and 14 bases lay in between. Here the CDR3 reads CASSVGGYDQETQYF. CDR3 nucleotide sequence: TGTGCCAGCAGCGTAGGAGGCTATGATCAGGAGACCCAGTACTTC.

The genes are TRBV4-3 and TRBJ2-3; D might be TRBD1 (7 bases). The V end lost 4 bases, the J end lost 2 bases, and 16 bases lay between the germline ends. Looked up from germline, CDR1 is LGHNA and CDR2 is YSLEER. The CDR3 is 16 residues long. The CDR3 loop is CASSLAEGAITDTQYF. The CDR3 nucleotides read TGCGCCAGCAGCCTCGCGGAGGGGGCAATCACAGATACGCAGTATTTT.

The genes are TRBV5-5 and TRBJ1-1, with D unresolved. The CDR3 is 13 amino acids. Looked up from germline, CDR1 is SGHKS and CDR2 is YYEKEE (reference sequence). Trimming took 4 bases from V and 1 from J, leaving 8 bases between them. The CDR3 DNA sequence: TGTGCCAGCAGCACCTCCGGGAACACTGAAGCTTTCTTT. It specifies CASSTSGNTEAFF.

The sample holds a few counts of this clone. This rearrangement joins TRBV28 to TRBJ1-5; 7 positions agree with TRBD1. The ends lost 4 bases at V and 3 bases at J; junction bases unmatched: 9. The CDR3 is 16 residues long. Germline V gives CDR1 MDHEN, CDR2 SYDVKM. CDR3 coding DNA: TGTGCCAGCAGTTCGCCCGGGACAGCCACCAATCAGCCCCAGCATTTT. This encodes CASSSPGTATNQPQHF.

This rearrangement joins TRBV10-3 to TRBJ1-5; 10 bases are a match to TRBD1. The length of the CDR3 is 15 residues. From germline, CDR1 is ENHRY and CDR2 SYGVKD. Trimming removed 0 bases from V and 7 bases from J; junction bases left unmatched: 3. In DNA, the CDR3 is TGTGCCATCAGTGAGTCGACAGGGGGCGACCAGCCCCAGCATTTT. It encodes CAISESTGGDQPQHF.

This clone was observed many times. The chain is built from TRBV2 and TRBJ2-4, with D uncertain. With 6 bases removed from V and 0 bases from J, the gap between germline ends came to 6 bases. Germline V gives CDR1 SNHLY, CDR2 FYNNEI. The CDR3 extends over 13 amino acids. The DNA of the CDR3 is TGTGCCAGCAGCGCCATAGCCAAAAACATTCAGTACTTC. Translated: CASSAIAKNIQYF.

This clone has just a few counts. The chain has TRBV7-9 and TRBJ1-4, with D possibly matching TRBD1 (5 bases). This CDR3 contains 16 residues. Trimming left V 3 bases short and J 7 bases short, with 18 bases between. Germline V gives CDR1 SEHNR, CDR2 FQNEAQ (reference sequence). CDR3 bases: TGTGCCAGCAGCTTCGGGACGCTGGGGCAGGGTGAAAAACTGTTTTTT. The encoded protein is CASSFGTLGQGEKLFF.

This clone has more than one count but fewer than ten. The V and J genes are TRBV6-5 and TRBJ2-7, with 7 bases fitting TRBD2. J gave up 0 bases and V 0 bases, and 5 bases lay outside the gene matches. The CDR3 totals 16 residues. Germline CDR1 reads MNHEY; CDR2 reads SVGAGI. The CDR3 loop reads CASSYSTGGSSYEQYF. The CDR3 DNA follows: TGTGCCAGCAGTTACTCGACGGGCGGGAGCTCCTACGAGCAGTACTTC.

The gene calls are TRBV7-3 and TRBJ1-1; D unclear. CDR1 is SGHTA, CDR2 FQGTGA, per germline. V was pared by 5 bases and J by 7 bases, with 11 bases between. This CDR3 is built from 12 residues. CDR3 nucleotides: TGTGCCAGCAGCCGGGCGGGAGGTGAAGCTTTCTTT. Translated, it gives CASSRAGGEAFF.

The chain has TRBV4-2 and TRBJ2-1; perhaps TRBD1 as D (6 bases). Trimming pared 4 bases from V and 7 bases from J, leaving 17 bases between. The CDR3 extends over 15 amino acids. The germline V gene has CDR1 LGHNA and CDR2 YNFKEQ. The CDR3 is CASSPEGDRMNEQFF. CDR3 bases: TGTGCCAGCAGCCCTGAGGGGGATCGGATGAATGAGCAGTTCTTC.

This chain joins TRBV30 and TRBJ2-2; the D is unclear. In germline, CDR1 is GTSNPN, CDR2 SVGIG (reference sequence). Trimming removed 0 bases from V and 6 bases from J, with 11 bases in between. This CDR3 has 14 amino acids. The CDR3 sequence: CAWSVGSLAGELFF. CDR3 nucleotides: TGTGCCTGGAGTGTAGGATCCCTGGCCGGGGAGCTGTTTTTT.